The present T cell receptor (beta chain) was sequenced within a study of CD8+CD57+ T cells in acquired aplastic anemia. Broader study findings: Patients versus controls showed no significant CD8+ Simpson's diversity difference. Patients and controls shared some 30 CD8+ CDR3 sequences, highly expressed in patients.

Concerning this clonotype itself: What it binds is not known.

Germline CDR1 reads SNHLY; CDR2 reads FYNNEI. V lost 7 bases to trimming and J lost 9 bases, with 16 bases between them. This CDR3 contains 14 residues. Genomic DNA templated the TCR beta VDJ and CDR3 profiling. TCRdb re-called the reads through MiXCR, storing one row per CDR3 protein. The table has a few hundred thousand distinct CDR3 sequences, around 50% seen once. Before being chosen for sequencing, patients had shown CD8+CD57+ cell expansion by flow cytometry. Severe acquired aplastic anemia was present in every patient. Prior therapy had not been administered to any patient at the time of blood sampling.

The chain couples TRBV2 to TRBJ1-6; tentatively, D is TRBD1 (5 bases). The sample taken for sequencing was sorted CD4+, CD8+, or CD8+CD57+ T cells (not recorded which) from PBMCs. The sequence was collected from a human donor with aplastic anemia. The chain's CDR3 is CASKVKVTGSPLHF. CDR3 bases: TGTGCCAGCAAAGTAAAAGTAACAGGTTCACCCCTCCACTTT.